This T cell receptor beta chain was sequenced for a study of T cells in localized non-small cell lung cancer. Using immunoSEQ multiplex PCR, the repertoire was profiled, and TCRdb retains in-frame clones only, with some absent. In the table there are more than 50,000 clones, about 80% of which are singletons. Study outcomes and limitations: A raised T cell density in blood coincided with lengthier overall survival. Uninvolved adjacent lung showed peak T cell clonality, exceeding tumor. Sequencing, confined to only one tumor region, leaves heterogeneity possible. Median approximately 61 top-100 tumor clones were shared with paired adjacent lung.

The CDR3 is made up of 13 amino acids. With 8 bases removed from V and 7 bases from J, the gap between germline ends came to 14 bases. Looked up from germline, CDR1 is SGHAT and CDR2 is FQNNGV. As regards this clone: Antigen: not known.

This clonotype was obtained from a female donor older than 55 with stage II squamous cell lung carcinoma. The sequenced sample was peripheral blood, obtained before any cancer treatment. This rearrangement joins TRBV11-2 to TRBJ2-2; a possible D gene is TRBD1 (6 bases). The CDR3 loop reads CASSFTRGGELFF. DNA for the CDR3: TGTGCCAGCTCATTCACCAGGGGCGGGGAGCTGTTTTTT.